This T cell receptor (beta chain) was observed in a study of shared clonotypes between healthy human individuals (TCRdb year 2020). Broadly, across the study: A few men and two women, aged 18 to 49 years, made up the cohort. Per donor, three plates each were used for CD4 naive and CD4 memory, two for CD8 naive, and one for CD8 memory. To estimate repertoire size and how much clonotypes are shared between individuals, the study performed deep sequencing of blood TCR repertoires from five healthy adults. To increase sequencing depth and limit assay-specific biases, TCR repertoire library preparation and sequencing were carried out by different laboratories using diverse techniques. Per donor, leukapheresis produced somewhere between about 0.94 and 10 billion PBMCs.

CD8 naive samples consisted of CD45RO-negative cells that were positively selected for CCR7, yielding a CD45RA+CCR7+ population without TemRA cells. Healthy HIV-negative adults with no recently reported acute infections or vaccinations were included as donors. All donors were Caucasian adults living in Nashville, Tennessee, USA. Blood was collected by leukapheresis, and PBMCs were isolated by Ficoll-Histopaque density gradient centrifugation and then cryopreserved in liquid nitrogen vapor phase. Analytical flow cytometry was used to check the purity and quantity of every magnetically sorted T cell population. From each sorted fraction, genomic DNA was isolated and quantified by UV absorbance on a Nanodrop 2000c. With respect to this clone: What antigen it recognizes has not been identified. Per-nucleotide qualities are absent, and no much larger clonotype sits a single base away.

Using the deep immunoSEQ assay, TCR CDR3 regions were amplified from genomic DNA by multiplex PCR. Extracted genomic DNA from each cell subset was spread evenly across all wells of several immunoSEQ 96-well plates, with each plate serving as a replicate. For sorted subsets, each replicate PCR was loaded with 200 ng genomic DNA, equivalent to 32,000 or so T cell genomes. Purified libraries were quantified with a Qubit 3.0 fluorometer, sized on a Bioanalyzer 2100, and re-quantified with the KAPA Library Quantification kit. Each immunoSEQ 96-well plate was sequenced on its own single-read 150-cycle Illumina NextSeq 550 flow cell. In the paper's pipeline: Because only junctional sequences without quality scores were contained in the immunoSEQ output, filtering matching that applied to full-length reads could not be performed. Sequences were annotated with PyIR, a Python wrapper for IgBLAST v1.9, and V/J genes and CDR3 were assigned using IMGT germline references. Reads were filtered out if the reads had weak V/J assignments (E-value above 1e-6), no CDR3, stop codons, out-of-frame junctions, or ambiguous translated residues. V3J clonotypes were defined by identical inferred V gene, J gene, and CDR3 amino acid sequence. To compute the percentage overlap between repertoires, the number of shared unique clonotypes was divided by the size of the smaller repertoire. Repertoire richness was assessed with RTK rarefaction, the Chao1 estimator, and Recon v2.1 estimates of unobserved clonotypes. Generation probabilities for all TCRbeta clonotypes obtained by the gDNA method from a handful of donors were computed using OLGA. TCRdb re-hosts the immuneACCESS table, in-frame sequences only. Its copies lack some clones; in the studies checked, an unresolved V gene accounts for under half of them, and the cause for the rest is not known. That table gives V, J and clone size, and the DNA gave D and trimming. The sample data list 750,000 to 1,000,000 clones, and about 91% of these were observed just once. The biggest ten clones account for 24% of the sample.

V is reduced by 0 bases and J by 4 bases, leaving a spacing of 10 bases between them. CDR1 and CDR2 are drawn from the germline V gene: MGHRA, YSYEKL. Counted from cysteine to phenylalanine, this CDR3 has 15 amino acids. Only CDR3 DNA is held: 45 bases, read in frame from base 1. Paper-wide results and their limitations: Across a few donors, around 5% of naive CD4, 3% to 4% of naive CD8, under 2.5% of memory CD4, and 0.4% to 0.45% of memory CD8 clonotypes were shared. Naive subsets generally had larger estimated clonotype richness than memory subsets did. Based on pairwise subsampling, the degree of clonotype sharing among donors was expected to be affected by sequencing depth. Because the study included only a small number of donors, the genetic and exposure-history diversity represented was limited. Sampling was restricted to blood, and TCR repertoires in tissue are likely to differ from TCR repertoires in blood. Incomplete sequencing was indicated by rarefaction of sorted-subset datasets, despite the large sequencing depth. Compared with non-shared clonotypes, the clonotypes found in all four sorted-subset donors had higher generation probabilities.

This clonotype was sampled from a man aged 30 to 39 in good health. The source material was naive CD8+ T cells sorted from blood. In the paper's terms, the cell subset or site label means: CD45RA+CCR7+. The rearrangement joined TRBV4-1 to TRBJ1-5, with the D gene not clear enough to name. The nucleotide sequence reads TGCGCCAGCAGCCAAGATGAGGGCAGAAATCAGCCCCAGCATTTT. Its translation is CASSQDEGRNQPQHF.